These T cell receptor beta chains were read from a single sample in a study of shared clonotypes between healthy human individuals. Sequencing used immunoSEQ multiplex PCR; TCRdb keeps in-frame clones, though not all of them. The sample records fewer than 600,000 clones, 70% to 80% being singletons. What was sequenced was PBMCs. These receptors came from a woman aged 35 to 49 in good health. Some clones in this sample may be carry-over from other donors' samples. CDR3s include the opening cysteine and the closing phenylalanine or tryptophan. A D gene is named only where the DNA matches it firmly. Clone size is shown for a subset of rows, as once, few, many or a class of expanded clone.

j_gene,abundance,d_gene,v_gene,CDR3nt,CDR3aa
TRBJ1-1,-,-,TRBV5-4,TGTGCCAGCAATTATATTCAGTCGACCACTGAAGCTTTCTTT,CASNYIQSTTEAFF
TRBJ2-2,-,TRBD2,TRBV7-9,TGTGCCAGCAGCTTAGGTGCTAGCGGGAACACCGGGGAGCTGTTTTTT,CASSLGASGNTGELFF
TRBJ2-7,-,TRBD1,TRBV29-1,TGCAGCGGGCGGACAGGGGACTACGAGCAGTACTTC,CSGRTGDYEQYF
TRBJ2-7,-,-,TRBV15,TGTGCCACCAGCAGAGATCCACAGAGCTACGAGCAGTACTTC,CATSRDPQSYEQYF
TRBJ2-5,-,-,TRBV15,TGTGCCACCAGCAGAGAGGGGCGGTTAGAGACCCAGTACTTC,CATSREGRLETQYF
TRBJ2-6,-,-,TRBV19,TGTGCCAGTAGTCCCGACGAGGGCACTGGGGCCAACGTCCTGACTTTC,CASSPDEGTGANVLTF
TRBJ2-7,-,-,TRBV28,TGTGCCAGCAGCCCTTCCACGTGGCGTCGGATCCCCTACGAGCAGTACTTC,CASSPSTWRRIPYEQYF
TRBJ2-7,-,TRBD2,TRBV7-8,TGTGCCAGCAGCTCGTACAGCGGGAGCGGATACGAGCAGTACTTC,CASSSYSGSGYEQYF
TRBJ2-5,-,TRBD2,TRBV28,TGTGCCAGCACGGGCAGGGAGGGTGAGACCCAGTACTTC,CASTGREGETQYF
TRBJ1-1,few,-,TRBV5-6,TGTGCCAGCAGCTTCCCGGAGGGGGGCACTGAAGCTTTCTTT,CASSFPEGGTEAFF
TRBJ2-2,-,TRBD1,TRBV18,TGTGCCAGCTCACCACGGTATTATGGGACAGTTTCGAACACCGGGGAGCTGTTTTTT,CASSPRYYGTVSNTGELFF
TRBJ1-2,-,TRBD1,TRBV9,TGTGCCAGCAGCCCCCACTCCCCGGGACAGGCCTATGGCTACACCTTC,CASSPHSPGQAYGYTF
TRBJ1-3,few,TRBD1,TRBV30,TGTGCCTGGAGTTGGGACAGGGGTAACACCATATATTTT,CAWSWDRGNTIYF
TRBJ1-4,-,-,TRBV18,TGTGCCAGCTCACCGCGAACAGCCTGGACTGCAACTAATGAAAAACTGTTTTTT,CASSPRTAWTATNEKLFF
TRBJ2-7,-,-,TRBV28,TGTGCCAGCACTAGGGCGGGGAGATACGAGCAGTACTTC,CASTRAGRYEQYF
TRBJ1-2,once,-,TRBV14,TGTGCCAGCAGCCAAGTCACACCGGCCGGAGGCTACACCTTC,CASSQVTPAGGYTF
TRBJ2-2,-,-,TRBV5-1,TGCGCCAGCAGCTTGGATGGGGCTGGCACCGGGGAGCTGTTTTTT,CASSLDGAGTGELFF
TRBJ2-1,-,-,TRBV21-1,TGTGCCAGCAGCAAATACAAGACGGGCCTACAAGGTAGGGAGCAGTTCTTC,CASSKYKTGLQGREQFF
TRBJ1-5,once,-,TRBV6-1,TGTGCCAGCGGCGTACAGGGTAGGGTGGATCAGCCCCAGCATTTT,CASGVQGRVDQPQHF
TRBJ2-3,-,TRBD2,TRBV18,TGTGCCAGCTCACCAGGCGGGACTAGCGGGAGGAGAGATACGCAGTATTTT,CASSPGGTSGRRDTQYF
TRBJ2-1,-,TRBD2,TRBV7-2,TGTGCCAGCAGTGCAGGACTAGCGGGAGGGCAGGATCAGCAGTTCTTC,CASSAGLAGGQDQQFF
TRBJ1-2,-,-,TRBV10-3,TGTGCCACCAATAATCCCTCGGGGGACTATGGCTACACCTTC,CATNNPSGDYGYTF
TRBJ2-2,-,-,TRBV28,TGTGCCAGCAGGTCCGTGGTTACCGGGGAGCTGTTTTTT,CASRSVVTGELFF
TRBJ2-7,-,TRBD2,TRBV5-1,TGCGCCAGCAGCCCGCCTAGCGGGAGCTCCTACGAGCAGTACTTC,CASSPPSGSSYEQYF
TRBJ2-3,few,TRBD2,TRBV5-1,TGCGCCAGCAGCTTTGGATCTACGACTAGCGGGCCTGCAACAGATACGCAGTATTTT,CASSFGSTTSGPATDTQYF
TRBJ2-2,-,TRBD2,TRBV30,TGTGCCGGAGCTAGCGGGAGGGCCGGTATCGGGGAGCTGTTTTTT,CAGASGRAGIGELFF
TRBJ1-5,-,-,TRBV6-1,TGTGCCAGCAGTGTCCTCAATCAGCCCCAGCATTTT,CASSVLNQPQHF
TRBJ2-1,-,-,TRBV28,TGTGCCAGCAGTTCCCCCCCAATCCACAATGAGCAGTTCTTC,CASSSPPIHNEQFF
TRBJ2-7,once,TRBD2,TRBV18,TGTGCCAGCTCACCCCATCCGGGACTAGTCTTCGAGCAGTACTTC,CASSPHPGLVFEQYF
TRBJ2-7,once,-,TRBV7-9,TGTGCCAGCAGCCCTACTGGGGATGCTTACGAGCAGTACTTC,CASSPTGDAYEQYF
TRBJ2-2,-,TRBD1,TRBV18,TGTGCCAGCTCATCGGGGACAGGGTTTGAGCTGTTTTTT,CASSSGTGFELFF
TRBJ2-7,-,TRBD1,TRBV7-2,TGTGCCAGCAGCTCCTTCGACAGGGCTATTTACGAGCAGTACTTC,CASSSFDRAIYEQYF
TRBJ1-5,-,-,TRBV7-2,TGTGCCAGCAGCTCACGTGGACAAGTCTATCAGCCCCAGCATTTT,CASSSRGQVYQPQHF
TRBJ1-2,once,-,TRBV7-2,TGTGCCAGCAGCTTACTTGGGTCCGGGACGGACTATGGCTACACCTTC,CASSLLGSGTDYGYTF
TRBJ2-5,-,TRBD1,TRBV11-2,TGTGCCAGCAGCTTATACCGGGGACAGGGAGAGACCCAGTACTTC,CASSLYRGQGETQYF
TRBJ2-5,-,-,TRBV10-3,TGTGCCATCCACCCGGGGCGTGGAGAGACCCAGTACTTC,CAIHPGRGETQYF
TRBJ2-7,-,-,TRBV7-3,TGTGCCAGCAGCCCTCAACCCGACAGGCCCTCCTACGAGCAGTACTTC,CASSPQPDRPSYEQYF
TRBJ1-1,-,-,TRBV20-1,TGCAGTGCTGGGGTGAACACTGAAGCTTTCTTT,CSAGVNTEAFF
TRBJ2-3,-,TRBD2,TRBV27,TGTGCCAGCAGGCCTAGCGGGAGGGGCACAGATACGCAGTATTTT,CASRPSGRGTDTQYF
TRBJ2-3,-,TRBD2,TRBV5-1,TGCGCCAGCAGCCCGGGGATTGTTGGGGGAGGGCGCACAGATACGCAGTATTTT,CASSPGIVGGGRTDTQYF
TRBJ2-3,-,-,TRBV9,TGTGCCAGCAGCGTAGCACAGGGTGCAGATACGCAGTATTTT,CASSVAQGADTQYF
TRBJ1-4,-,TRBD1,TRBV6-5,TGTGCCAGCAGCCCGACAGGGGACAATGAAAAACTGTTTTTT,CASSPTGDNEKLFF
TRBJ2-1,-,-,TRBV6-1,TGTGCCAGCAGTGAAGCGCGGGATATAGCTGGGAATGAGCAGTTCTTC,CASSEARDIAGNEQFF
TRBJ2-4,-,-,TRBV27,TGTGCCAGCAGTTCCACCCTAACGATTCAGTACTTC,CASSSTLTIQYF
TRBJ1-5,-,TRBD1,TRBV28,TGTGCCAGCAGGTCCACAGGGGGCAATCAGCCCCAGCATTTT,CASRSTGGNQPQHF
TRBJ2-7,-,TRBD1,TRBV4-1,TGCGCCAGCAGCCAAGATAGTGGGACAGGGGGGTCCTACGAGCAGTACTTC,CASSQDSGTGGSYEQYF
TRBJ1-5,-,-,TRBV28,TGTGCCAGCCTTTTTCTAGGACAGCCCAATCAGCCCCAGCATTTT,CASLFLGQPNQPQHF
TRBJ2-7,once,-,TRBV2,TGTGCCAGCAGTGAAGCCAGGGTGAGCGAGCAGTACTTC,CASSEARVSEQYF
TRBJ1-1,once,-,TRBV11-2,TGTGCCAGCAGCTTAGGGGCAAACACTGAAGCTTTCTTT,CASSLGANTEAFF
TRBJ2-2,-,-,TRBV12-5,TGTGCTAGTGGTTTGGTAGGGATAGGGGGGCAGAACGGGGAGCTGTTTTTT,CASGLVGIGGQNGELFF
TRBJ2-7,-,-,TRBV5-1,TGCGCCAGCAGCTTGGGGTCTAGCACGGGAGACGAGCAGTACTTC,CASSLGSSTGDEQYF
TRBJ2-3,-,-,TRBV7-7,TGTGCCAGCAGCTCTGGAGGTTCAGATACGCAGTATTTT,CASSSGGSDTQYF
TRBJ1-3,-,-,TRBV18,TGTGCCAGCTCACCGGGGCTGAGCTCTGGAAACACCATATATTTT,CASSPGLSSGNTIYF
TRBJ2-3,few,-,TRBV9,TGTGCCAGCAGCGTAGCGGGGCGGGGTAGCACAGATACGCAGTATTTT,CASSVAGRGSTDTQYF
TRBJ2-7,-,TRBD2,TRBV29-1,TGCAGCGTTGTATTATCGGGTGAGGGAGGGGTCGAGCAGTACTTC,CSVVLSGEGGVEQYF